This T cell receptor beta chain was sequenced in a study of molecular identifiers for immune sequencing clone quantification. The study, taken as a whole, reports: Spike-in Jurkat TCR RNA from a single cell reportedly registered among 950,000 to 1,000,000 naive cells.

In TCRdb, the PCR reads were re-called with MiXCR into one record per CDR3 protein. The table includes roughly 100,000 distinct CDR3 sequences, 30% to 35% detected once. Germline values: CDR1 SGDLS, CDR2 YYNGEE. The CDR3 loop spans 11 amino acids. V was trimmed by 6 bases and J by 4 bases, leaving 7 bases between them. This clonotype was observed at least ten times. Its antigen is currently unknown. The chain has TRBV9 and TRBJ1-2, with D tentatively TRBD1 (6 bases). Material for sequencing was naive CD8+ T cells from blood, with Jurkat cell RNA spiked in. Subset in this sample: FACS-sorted CD8+CD4-CCR7+CD45RA+ naive T cells. The clonotype comes from a human donor in good health. Some libraries in this study had Jurkat cell RNA spiked in. The CDR3 spells CASTDSYGYTF. The CDR3 DNA reads as TGTGCCAGCACGGACAGCTATGGCTACACCTTC.